This T cell receptor beta chain was retrieved from a study of T cell changes during pregnancy in multiple sclerosis. Repertoires were generated with immunoSEQ multiplex PCR, while TCRdb's copy carries only in-frame clones and drops some. This sample yields 50,000 to 65,000 clones, of which 88% are seen a single time; under 0.45% belongs to the top ten. CDR3 length: 16 residues. Germline CDR1 and CDR2: LNHDA and SQIVND (reference sequence). Trimming removed 4 bases at V and 1 base at J, with 16 bases between. This receptor was taken from a female donor with multiple sclerosis, enrolled in a pregnancy study. The chain joins TRBV19 to TRBJ1-1; D gene ambiguous. Here the sequenced sample was CD4+ T cells from peripheral blood mononuclear cells, taken in the third trimester of pregnancy. The CDR3 is CASSTGPTPTNTEAFF. The CDR3 nucleotides are TGTGCCAGTAGTACAGGCCCCACCCCGACGAACACTGAAGCTTTCTTT.